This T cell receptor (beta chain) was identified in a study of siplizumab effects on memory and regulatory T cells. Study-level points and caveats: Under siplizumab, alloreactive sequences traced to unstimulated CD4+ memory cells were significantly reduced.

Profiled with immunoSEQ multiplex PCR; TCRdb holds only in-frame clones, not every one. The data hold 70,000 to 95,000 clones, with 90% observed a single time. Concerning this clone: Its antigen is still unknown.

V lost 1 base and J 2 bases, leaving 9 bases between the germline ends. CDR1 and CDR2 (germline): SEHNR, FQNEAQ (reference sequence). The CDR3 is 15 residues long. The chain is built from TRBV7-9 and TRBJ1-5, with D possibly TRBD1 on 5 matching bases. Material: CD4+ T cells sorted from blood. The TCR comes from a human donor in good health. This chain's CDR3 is CASSLGDVGNQPQHF. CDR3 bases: TGTGCCAGCAGCTTAGGGGACGTCGGCAATCAGCCCCAGCATTTT.